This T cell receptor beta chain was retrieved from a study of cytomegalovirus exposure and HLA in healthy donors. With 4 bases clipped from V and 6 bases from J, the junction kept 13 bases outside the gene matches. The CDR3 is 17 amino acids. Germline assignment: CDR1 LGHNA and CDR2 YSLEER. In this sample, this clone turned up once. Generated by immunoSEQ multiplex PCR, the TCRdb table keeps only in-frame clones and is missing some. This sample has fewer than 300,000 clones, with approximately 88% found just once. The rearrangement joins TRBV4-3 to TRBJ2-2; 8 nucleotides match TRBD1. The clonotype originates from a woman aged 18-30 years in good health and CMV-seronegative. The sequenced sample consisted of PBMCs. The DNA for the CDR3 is TGCGCCAGCAGCCGACAGGGACAGGCCGGCTTTCCCGGGGAGCTGTTTTTT. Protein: CASSRQGQAGFPGELFF.